The 7 T cell receptor beta chains given below trace back to one sample, sequenced in a study of CD8+ T cells in alopecia areata. As for treatment: oral pan-JAK inhibitor, 5-10 mg twice daily. As the sequencing template, cDNA was produced by extracting RNA and reverse transcribing it. Assay: immunoSEQ multiplex PCR; the TCRdb copy retains only in-frame clones and omits some. The data contain about 270,000 clones, 50% to 75% of them singletons. Sequenced material: CD4+ T cells sorted from blood, taken at week 52, from a patient treated with tofacitinib. These receptors all come from a human donor with alopecia areata.

This clone showed up just a few times. A junction end diverges from the germline sequence, so it may reflect a read error. The chain couples TRBV6-5 to TRBJ2-5, with 7 bases aligning to TRBD1. CDR1 and CDR2 (germline): MNHEY, SVGAGI. The CDR3 is 14 amino acids. The CDR3, as DNA: TGTGCCAGCAGTAACTCCGGGACAGCCGGCGCCCAGTACTTC. This translates into CASSNSGTAGAQYF.

The rearrangement uses TRBV5-4 and TRBJ2-2; tentatively, D is TRBD1 (6 bases). Germline loops: CDR1 SGHNT, CDR2 YYREEE (reference sequence). The length of the CDR3 is 14 residues. Trimming took off 6 bases at V and 1 base at J, with 10 bases between the two ends. In DNA, the CDR3 is TGTGCCAGCACCGTAGGGGGGAACACCGGGGAGCTGTTTTTT. Translating gives CASTVGGNTGELFF.

The chain is built from TRBV30 and TRBJ1-6; no definite D call. Trimming left V 2 bases short and J 7 bases short, with 15 bases between. Germline CDR1 GTSNPN, CDR2 SVGIG (reference sequence). The CDR3 runs 15 residues. The CDR3: CAWSLHVGLNSPLHF. CDR3 bases: TGTGCCTGGAGTCTCCACGTGGGCCTAAATTCACCCCTCCACTTT.

This rearrangement joins TRBV15 to TRBJ2-5; D remains ambiguous. V was shortened by 0 bases and J by 3 bases, with 5 bases between the two germline ends. Looked up from germline, CDR1 is LNHNV and CDR2 is YYDKDF (reference sequence). This CDR3 is built from 13 residues. CDR3 protein: CATSRDYEETQYF. The CDR3 DNA sequence: TGTGCCACCAGCAGAGACTACGAAGAGACCCAGTACTTC.

The chain joins TRBV29-1 to TRBJ2-2; D uncertain. The CDR3 totals 12 residues. Germline assignment: CDR1 SQVTM and CDR2 ANQGSEA. Trimming removed 8 bases at V and 1 base at J, with 8 bases between. The CDR3 DNA is TGCAGCTCCAGCCGGAACACCGGGGAGCTGTTTTTT. Residues: CSSSRNTGELFF.

V and J are TRBV5-4 and TRBJ1-6; D possibly corresponds to TRBD1 (6 bases). The CDR3 loop spans 14 amino acids. Trimming stripped 0 bases from V and 7 bases from J, with 8 bases between. In germline, CDR1 is SGHNT, CDR2 YYREEE (reference sequence). The CDR3 loop reads CASSLDRANSPLHF. The CDR3 DNA is TGTGCCAGCAGCTTGGACAGGGCAAATTCACCCCTCCACTTT.

The V gene is TRBV6-6, the J gene TRBJ1-5; D gene ambiguous. V was trimmed by 6 bases and J by 0 bases, leaving 9 bases between them. The CDR3 has 14 amino acids. The V gene's germline CDR1 is MNHNY and CDR2 SVGAGI (reference sequence). In DNA, the CDR3 is TGTGCCAGCAGGGAGAGCTATAGCAATCAGCCCCAGCATTTT. Translation gives CASRESYSNQPQHF.